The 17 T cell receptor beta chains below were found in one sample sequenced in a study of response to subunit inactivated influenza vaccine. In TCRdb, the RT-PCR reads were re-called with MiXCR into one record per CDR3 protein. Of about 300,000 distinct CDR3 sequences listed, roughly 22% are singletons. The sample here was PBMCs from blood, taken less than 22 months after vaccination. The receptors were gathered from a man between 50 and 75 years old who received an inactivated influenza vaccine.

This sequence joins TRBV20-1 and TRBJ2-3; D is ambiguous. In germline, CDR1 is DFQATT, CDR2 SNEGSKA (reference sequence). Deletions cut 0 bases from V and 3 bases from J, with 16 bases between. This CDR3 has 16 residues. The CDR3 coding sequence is TGCAGTGCTAGAGATCTCGAGGATTTCCGTACAGATACGCAGTATTTT. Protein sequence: CSARDLEDFRTDTQYF.

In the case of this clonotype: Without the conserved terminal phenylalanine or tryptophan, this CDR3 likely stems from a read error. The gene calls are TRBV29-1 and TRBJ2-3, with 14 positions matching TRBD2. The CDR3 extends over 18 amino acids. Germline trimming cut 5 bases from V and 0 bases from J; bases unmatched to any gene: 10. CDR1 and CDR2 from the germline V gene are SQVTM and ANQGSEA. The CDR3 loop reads CSVRGLAGGYSSTDTQYL. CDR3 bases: TGCAGCGTTAGAGGACTAGCGGGAGGATATTCTAGCACAGATACGCAGTATTTA.

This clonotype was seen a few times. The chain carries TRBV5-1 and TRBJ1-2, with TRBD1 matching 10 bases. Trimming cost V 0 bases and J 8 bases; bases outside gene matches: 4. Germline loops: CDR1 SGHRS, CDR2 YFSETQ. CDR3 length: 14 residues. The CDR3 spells CASSLAGTGVGYTF. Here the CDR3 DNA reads TGCGCCAGCAGCTTGGCCGGGACAGGGGTCGGCTACACCTTC.

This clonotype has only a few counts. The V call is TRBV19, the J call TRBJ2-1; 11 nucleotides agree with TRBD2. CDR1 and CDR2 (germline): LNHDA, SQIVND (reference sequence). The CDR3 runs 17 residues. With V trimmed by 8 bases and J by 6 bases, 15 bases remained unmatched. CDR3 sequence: CASRGPVAGGPVNEQFF. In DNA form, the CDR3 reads TGTGCCAGTCGAGGCCCAGTAGCGGGAGGGCCCGTCAATGAGCAGTTCTTC.

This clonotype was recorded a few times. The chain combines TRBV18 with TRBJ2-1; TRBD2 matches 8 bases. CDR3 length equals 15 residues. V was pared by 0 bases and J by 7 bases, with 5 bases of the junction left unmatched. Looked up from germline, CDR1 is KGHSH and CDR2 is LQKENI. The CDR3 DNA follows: TGTGCCAGCTCACCACCGGGACTAGGGGATAATGAGCAGTTCTTC. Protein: CASSPPGLGDNEQFF.

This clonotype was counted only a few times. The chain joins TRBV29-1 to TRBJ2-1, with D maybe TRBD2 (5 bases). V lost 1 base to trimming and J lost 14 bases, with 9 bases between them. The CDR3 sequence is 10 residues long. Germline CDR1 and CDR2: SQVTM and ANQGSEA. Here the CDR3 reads CSVEAGSEFF. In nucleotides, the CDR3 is TGCAGCGTTGAAGCGGGGTCCGAGTTCTTC.

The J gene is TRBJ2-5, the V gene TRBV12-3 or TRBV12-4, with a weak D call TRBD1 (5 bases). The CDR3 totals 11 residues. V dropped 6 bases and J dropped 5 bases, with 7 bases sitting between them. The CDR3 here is CASSDSETQYF. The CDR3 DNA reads TGTGCCAGCAGCGACAGCGAGACCCAGTACTTC.

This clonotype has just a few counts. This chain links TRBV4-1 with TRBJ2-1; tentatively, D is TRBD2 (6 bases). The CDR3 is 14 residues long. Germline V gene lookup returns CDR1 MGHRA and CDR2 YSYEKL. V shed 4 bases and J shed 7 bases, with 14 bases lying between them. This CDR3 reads CASSPALAPNEQFF. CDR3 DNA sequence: TGCGCCAGCAGCCCAGCGCTAGCGCCGAATGAGCAGTTCTTC.

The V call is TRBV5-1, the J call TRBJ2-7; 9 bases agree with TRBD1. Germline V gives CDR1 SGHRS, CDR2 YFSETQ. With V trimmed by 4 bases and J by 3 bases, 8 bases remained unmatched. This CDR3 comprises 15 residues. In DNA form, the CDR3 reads TGCGCCAGCAGCGCAACCGGGACAGGGATCTACGAGCAGTACTTC. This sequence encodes CASSATGTGIYEQYF. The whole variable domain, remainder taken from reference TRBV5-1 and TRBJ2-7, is KAGVTQTPRYLIKTRGQQVTLSCSPISGHRSVSWYQQTPGQGLQFLFEYFSETQRNKGNFPGRFSGRQFSNSRSEMNVSTLELGDSALYLCASSATGTGIYEQYFGPGTRLTVT.

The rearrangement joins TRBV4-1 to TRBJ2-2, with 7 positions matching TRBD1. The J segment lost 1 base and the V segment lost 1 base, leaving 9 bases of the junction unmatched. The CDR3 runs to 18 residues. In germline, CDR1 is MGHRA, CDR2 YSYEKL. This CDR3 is CASSQGSHRGQNTGELFF. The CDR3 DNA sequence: TGCGCCAGCAGCCAAGGCTCCCACAGGGGCCAGAACACCGGGGAGCTGTTTTTT.

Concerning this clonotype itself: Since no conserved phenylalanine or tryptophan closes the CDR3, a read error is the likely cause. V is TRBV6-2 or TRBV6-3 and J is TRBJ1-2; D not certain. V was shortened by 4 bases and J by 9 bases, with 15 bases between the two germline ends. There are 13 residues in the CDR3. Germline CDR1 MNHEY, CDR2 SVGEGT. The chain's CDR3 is CASSSNGLFRYTI. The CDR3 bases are TGTGCCAGCAGTTCGAACGGGCTTTTCCGCTACACCATC.

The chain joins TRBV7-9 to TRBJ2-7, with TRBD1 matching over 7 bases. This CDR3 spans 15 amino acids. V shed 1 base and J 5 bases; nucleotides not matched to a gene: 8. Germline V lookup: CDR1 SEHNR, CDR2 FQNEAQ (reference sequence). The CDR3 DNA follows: TGTGCCAGCAGCTTAGTCCTGCAGGGGGTAGACGAGCAGTACTTC. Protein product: CASSLVLQGVDEQYF. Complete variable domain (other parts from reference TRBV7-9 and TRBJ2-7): DTGVSQNPRHKITKRGQNVTFRCDPISEHNRLYWYRQTLGQGPEFLTYFQNEAQLEKSRLLSDRFSAERPKGSFSTLEIQRTEQGDSAMYLCASSLVLQGVDEQYFGPGTRLTVT.

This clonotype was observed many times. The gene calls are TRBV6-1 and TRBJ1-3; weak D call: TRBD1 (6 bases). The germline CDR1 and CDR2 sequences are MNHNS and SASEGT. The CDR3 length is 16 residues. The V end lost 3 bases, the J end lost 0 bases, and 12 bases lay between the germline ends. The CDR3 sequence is CASSDPGVPSGNTIYF. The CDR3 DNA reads TGTGCCAGCAGTGATCCAGGGGTCCCCTCTGGAAACACCATATATTTT.

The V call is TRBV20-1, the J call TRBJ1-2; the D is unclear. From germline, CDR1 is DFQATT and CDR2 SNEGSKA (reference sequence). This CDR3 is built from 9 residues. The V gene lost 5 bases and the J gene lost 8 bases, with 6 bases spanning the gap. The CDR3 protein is CSAWEGYTF. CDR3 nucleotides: TGCAGTGCTTGGGAAGGCTACACCTTC.

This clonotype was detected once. This CDR3 is CASRDRRAGELFF. Written as DNA, the CDR3 is TGTGCCAGCCGGGACAGACGCGCCGGGGAGCTGTTTTTT. This sequence joins TRBV6-2 or TRBV6-3 and TRBJ2-2, with 7 bases identical to TRBD1. CDR3 length: 13 residues. Germline assignment: CDR1 MNHEY and CDR2 SVGEGT. The V segment lost 8 bases and the J segment 6 bases; nucleotides outside the gene matches: 6.

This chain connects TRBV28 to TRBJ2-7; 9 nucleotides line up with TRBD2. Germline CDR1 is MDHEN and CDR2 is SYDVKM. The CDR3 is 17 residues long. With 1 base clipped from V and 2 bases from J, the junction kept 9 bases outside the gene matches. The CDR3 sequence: CASSLSIGTSSPYEQYF. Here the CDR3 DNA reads TGTGCCAGCAGTTTATCTATCGGGACTAGCTCTCCCTACGAGCAGTACTTC.

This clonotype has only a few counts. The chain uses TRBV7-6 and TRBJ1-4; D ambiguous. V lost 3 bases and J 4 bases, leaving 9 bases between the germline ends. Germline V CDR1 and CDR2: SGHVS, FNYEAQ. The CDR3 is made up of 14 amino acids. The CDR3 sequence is CASSFVSDNEKLFF. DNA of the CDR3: TGTGCCAGCAGCTTCGTCTCGGATAATGAAAAACTGTTTTTT. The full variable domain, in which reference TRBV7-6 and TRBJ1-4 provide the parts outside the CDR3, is GAGVSQSPRYKVTKRGQDVALRCDPISGHVSLYWYRQALGQGPEFLTYFNYEAQQDKSGLPNDRFSAERPEGSISTLTIQRTEQRDSAMYRCASSFVSDNEKLFFGSGTQLSVL.